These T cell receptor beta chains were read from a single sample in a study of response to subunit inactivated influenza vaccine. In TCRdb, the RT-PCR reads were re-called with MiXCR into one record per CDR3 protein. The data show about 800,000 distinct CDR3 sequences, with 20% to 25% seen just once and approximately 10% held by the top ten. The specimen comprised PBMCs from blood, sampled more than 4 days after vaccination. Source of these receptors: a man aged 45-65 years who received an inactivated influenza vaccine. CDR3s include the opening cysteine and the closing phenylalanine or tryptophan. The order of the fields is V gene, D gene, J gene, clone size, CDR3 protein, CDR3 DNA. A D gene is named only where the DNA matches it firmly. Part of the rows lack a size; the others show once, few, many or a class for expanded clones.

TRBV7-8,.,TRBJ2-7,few,CASSPFGAYEQYF,TGTGCCAGCAGCCCGTTTGGGGCCTACGAGCAGTACTTC
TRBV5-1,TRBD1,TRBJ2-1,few,CASSPGQGENEQFF,TGCGCCAGCAGCCCGGGACAGGGGGAAAATGAGCAGTTCTTC
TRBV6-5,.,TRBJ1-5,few,CASSYSATGISNQPQHF,TGTGCCAGCAGTTACTCTGCAACAGGTATTAGCAATCAGCCCCAGCATTTT
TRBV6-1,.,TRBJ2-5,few,CASSPLGTRYQETQYF,TGTGCCAGCAGCCCCCTCGGGACTCGGTACCAAGAGACCCAGTACTTC
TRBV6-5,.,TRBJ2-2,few,CASSYMVWGELNTGELFF,TGTGCCAGCAGTTACATGGTTTGGGGGGAACTCAACACCGGGGAGCTGTTTTTT
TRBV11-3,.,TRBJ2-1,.,CASSLDYRDYNEQFF,TGTGCCAGCAGCTTAGATTACAGGGATTACAATGAGCAGTTCTTC
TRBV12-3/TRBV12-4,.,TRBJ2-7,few,CASRRDYEQYF,TGTGCCAGCAGACGCGACTACGAGCAGTACTTC
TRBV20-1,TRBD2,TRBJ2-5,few,CSAEGLAGGPLQETQYF,TGCAGTGCAGAGGGACTAGCGGGAGGCCCCCTACAAGAGACCCAGTACTTC
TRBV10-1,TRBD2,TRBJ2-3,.,CASSESTGGTQYF,TGCGCCAGCAGTGAGTCGACGGGGGGGACGCAGTATTTT
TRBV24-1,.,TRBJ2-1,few,CATSDLGVGNYNEQFF,TGTGCCACCAGTGATTTGGGGGTGGGAAACTACAATGAGCAGTTCTTC
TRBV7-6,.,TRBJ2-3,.,CASSLAGPRGDTQYF,TGTGCCAGCAGCTTAGCGGGGCCACGCGGAGATACGCAGTATTTT
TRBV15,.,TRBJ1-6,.,CATSRESGAVYNSPLHF,TGTGCCACCAGCAGAGAATCAGGGGCAGTCTATAATTCACCCCTCCACTTT
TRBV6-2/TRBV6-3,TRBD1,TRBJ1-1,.,CASRGARQGKNTEAFF,TGTGCCAGCAGAGGCGCCCGACAGGGAAAGAACACTGAAGCTTTCTTT
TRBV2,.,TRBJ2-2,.,CASRGEGRRTGELFF,TGTGCCAGCAGGGGAGAGGGGAGGCGAACCGGGGAGCTGTTTTTT
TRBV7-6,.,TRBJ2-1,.,CASSFRQGLNEQFF,TGTGCCAGCAGCTTTAGGCAGGGTTTAAATGAGCAGTTCTTC
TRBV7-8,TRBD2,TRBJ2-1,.,CASSKTGTTYYNEQFF,TGTGCCAGCAGTAAAACCGGGACTACCTATTACAATGAGCAGTTCTTC
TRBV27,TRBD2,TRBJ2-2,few,CAGPRTSEAGELFF,TGTGCCGGGCCAAGGACTAGTGAGGCCGGGGAGCTGTTTTTT
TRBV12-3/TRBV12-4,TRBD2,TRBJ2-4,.,CASRSGTSGGRMYF,TGTGCCAGCCGTTCGGGGACTAGCGGGGGGCGGATGTACTTC
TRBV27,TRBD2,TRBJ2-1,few,CASSLLGAGDYNEQFF,TGTGCCAGCAGTCTCCTCGGTGCGGGAGACTACAATGAGCAGTTCTTC
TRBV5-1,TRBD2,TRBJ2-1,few,CASSLLASGGAHNEQFF,TGCGCCAGCAGCTTGCTGGCTAGCGGGGGGGCCCACAATGAGCAGTTCTTC
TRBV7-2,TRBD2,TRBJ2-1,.,CASSLRSSGLVAHEQFF,TGTGCCAGCAGCTTAAGGAGCAGTGGACTAGTGGCTCATGAGCAGTTCTTC
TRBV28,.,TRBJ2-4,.,CASSPLQGAKNIQYF,TGTGCCAGCAGCCCCCTCCAGGGGGCCAAAAACATTCAGTACTTC
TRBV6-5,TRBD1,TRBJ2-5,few,CASSYSSRDRGQQETQYF,TGTGCCAGCAGTTACTCTTCCCGGGACAGGGGGCAGCAAGAGACCCAGTACTTC
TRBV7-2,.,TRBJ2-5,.,CDSSRDLKETQYF,TGTGACAGCAGCAGGGACTTAAAAGAGACCCAGTACTTC
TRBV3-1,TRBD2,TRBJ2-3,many,CASTRLAGGPSDTQYF,TGTGCCAGCACACGACTAGCGGGAGGGCCATCAGATACGCAGTATTTT